This T cell receptor beta chain was retrieved from a study of Tregs in tolerant kidney transplant recipients. Study-wide results and limits: Biological reproducibility was not directly addressed in this study.

Notes on this clone: Its antigen is not known. The read falls 3 residues short of the CDR3 end, and the missing part is taken from the germline J gene.

The CDR3 is 14 amino acids. V was trimmed by 7 bases and J by 5 bases, leaving 16 bases between them. Per germline, CDR1 MNHEY and CDR2 SVGEGT. Unstimulated Tregs (CD4+CD25+CD127-) and CD4+CD25- non-Tregs were sorted from PBMCs. The table came from immunoSEQ multiplex PCR; TCRdb's copy has only in-frame clones and leaves some out. This sample's clone table lists 50,000 to 65,000 clones. V gene TRBV6-2 or TRBV6-3 combines with J gene TRBJ2-3; weak D call: TRBD2 (5 bases). The sequence derives from a human donor who received a combined kidney and bone marrow transplant. The material sequenced was CD4+ T cells from blood, taken before the transplant. CDR3 protein: CASTRAHGVDTQYF. The sequenced CDR3 bases are TGTGCCAGCACTAGGGCGCACGGGGTAGATACG.